These T cell receptor beta chains were read from a single sample in a study of blood T cell repertoires in COVID-19. Sequencing used immunoSEQ multiplex PCR; TCRdb keeps in-frame clones, though not all of them. This table has some 120,000 clones, 83% appearing once. The sample taken for sequencing was peripheral blood. These receptor sequences come from a man aged 25 to 45 with acute or convalescent COVID-19. CDR3s include the opening cysteine and the closing phenylalanine or tryptophan. Each record gives: D gene, V gene, clone size, J gene, CDR3 protein, CDR3 DNA. A D gene is named only where the DNA matches it firmly. Size is omitted from some rows. Given values are once, few, many or a class for expanded clones.

D gene: NA
V gene: TRBV19
clone size: NA
J gene: TRBJ1-1
CDR3 protein: CASSYKTGRTEAFF
CDR3 DNA: TGTGCCAGTAGCTATAAAACAGGGAGAACTGAAGCTTTCTTT

D gene: NA
V gene: TRBV18
clone size: NA
J gene: TRBJ1-5
CDR3 protein: CASSLNTGNQPQHF
CDR3 DNA: TGTGCCAGCTCCCTAAATACAGGTAATCAGCCCCAGCATTTT

D gene: NA
V gene: TRBV6-4
clone size: NA
J gene: TRBJ1-6
CDR3 protein: CASSEGVTGSPLHF
CDR3 DNA: TGTGCCAGCAGTGAAGGCGTTACAGGTTCACCCCTCCACTTT

D gene: NA
V gene: TRBV12-3/TRBV12-4
clone size: NA
J gene: TRBJ1-5
CDR3 protein: CASSIDQPQHF
CDR3 DNA: TGTGCCAGCAGTATCGATCAGCCCCAGCATTTT

D gene: NA
V gene: TRBV5-1
clone size: NA
J gene: TRBJ2-2
CDR3 protein: CASSSGTDTGELFF
CDR3 DNA: TGCGCCAGCAGCTCCGGGACTGACACCGGGGAGCTGTTTTTT

D gene: TRBD1
V gene: TRBV18
clone size: NA
J gene: TRBJ2-7
CDR3 protein: CASSLDRGYEQYF
CDR3 DNA: TGTGCCAGCTCACTGGACAGGGGCTACGAGCAGTACTTC

D gene: TRBD2
V gene: TRBV4-2
clone size: NA
J gene: TRBJ2-7
CDR3 protein: CASSPMYAGGVSYEQYF
CDR3 DNA: TGTGCCAGCAGCCCCATGTATGCCGGGGGGGTCTCCTACGAGCAGTACTTC

D gene: TRBD1
V gene: TRBV5-4
clone size: NA
J gene: TRBJ1-6
CDR3 protein: CASSGRQGNSPLHF
CDR3 DNA: TGTGCCAGCAGCGGAAGACAGGGTAATTCACCCCTCCACTTT

D gene: NA
V gene: TRBV11-2
clone size: NA
J gene: TRBJ2-3
CDR3 protein: CASSSQGMGLDSTDTQYF
CDR3 DNA: TGTGCCAGCAGTTCACAGGGGATGGGACTAGATAGCACAGATACGCAGTATTTT

D gene: TRBD1
V gene: TRBV10-2
clone size: NA
J gene: TRBJ2-1
CDR3 protein: CASREQGAYHEQFF
CDR3 DNA: TGCGCCAGCAGAGAACAGGGGGCTTACCATGAGCAGTTCTTC

D gene: NA
V gene: TRBV6-4
clone size: NA
J gene: TRBJ2-6
CDR3 protein: CASSENSVDAVSGANVLTF
CDR3 DNA: TGTGCCAGCAGCGAAAATTCAGTGGATGCGGTCTCTGGGGCCAACGTCCTGACTTTC

D gene: TRBD2
V gene: TRBV5-1
clone size: NA
J gene: TRBJ2-7
CDR3 protein: CASSLAGAITYEQYF
CDR3 DNA: TGCGCCAGCAGCCTAGCGGGGGCTATAACCTACGAGCAGTACTTC

D gene: TRBD2
V gene: TRBV6-1
clone size: NA
J gene: TRBJ2-1
CDR3 protein: CASSDPLGSGGRVNEQFF
CDR3 DNA: TGTGCCAGCAGTGACCCGCTCGGGAGTGGCGGGAGGGTAAATGAGCAGTTCTTC

D gene: TRBD2
V gene: TRBV11-2
clone size: few
J gene: TRBJ2-3
CDR3 protein: CASSLNVGAGVADTQYF
CDR3 DNA: TGTGCCAGCAGCTTAAATGTTGGAGCGGGAGTCGCAGATACGCAGTATTTT

D gene: TRBD1
V gene: TRBV7-2
clone size: once
J gene: TRBJ1-4
CDR3 protein: CASSLVATGIDEKLFF
CDR3 DNA: TGTGCCAGCAGCTTAGTGGCGACAGGGATCGATGAAAAACTGTTTTTT

D gene: TRBD2
V gene: TRBV11-3
clone size: NA
J gene: TRBJ2-5
CDR3 protein: CASSQGLADEETQYF
CDR3 DNA: TGTGCCAGCAGCCAGGGACTAGCGGACGAAGAGACCCAGTACTTC

D gene: NA
V gene: TRBV5-5
clone size: once
J gene: TRBJ2-3
CDR3 protein: CASSQATSTDTQYF
CDR3 DNA: TGTGCCAGCAGCCAAGCAACTAGCACAGATACGCAGTATTTT

D gene: TRBD2
V gene: TRBV7-2
clone size: few
J gene: TRBJ2-3
CDR3 protein: CASSSRGLVTDTQYF
CDR3 DNA: TGTGCCAGCAGCTCCCGAGGACTAGTCACAGATACGCAGTATTTT

D gene: NA
V gene: TRBV27
clone size: many
J gene: TRBJ2-2
CDR3 protein: CASSPLVPGGELFF
CDR3 DNA: TGTGCCAGCAGCCCCCTCGTGCCCGGCGGGGAGCTGTTTTTT

D gene: NA
V gene: TRBV30
clone size: NA
J gene: TRBJ1-2
CDR3 protein: CAGALGQVGYTF
CDR3 DNA: TGTGCCGGGGCCCTTGGTCAGGTCGGCTACACCTTC

D gene: NA
V gene: TRBV29-1
clone size: NA
J gene: TRBJ1-1
CDR3 protein: CSATPGAVNTEAFF
CDR3 DNA: TGCAGCGCCACCCCCGGCGCGGTAAACACTGAAGCTTTCTTT

D gene: TRBD2
V gene: TRBV27
clone size: NA
J gene: TRBJ2-3
CDR3 protein: CASSATLAGGSDTQYF
CDR3 DNA: TGTGCCAGCAGTGCCACACTAGCGGGAGGATCAGATACGCAGTATTTT

D gene: NA
V gene: TRBV6-5
clone size: NA
J gene: TRBJ2-6
CDR3 protein: CASSSHGSSGANVLTF
CDR3 DNA: TGTGCCAGCAGTTCGCACGGGAGCTCTGGGGCCAACGTCCTGACTTTC

D gene: TRBD1
V gene: TRBV7-6
clone size: NA
J gene: TRBJ1-1
CDR3 protein: CASSGTGGSLGEAFF
CDR3 DNA: TGTGCCAGCAGCGGGACAGGGGGCTCCCTCGGTGAAGCTTTCTTT

D gene: TRBD2
V gene: TRBV6-2/TRBV6-3
clone size: few
J gene: TRBJ2-5
CDR3 protein: CASSYGLAGLKETQYF
CDR3 DNA: TGTGCCAGCAGTTACGGACTAGCGGGGCTCAAAGAGACCCAGTACTTC

D gene: NA
V gene: TRBV15
clone size: NA
J gene: TRBJ1-4
CDR3 protein: CATSRVSGEKLFF
CDR3 DNA: TGTGCCACCAGCAGAGTCTCGGGTGAAAAACTGTTTTTT

D gene: NA
V gene: TRBV9
clone size: NA
J gene: TRBJ2-3
CDR3 protein: CASSPLATSTDTQYF
CDR3 DNA: TGTGCCAGCAGCCCCCTAGCGACTAGCACAGATACGCAGTATTTT

D gene: NA
V gene: TRBV6-5
clone size: NA
J gene: TRBJ1-2
CDR3 protein: CASSYYRQGDEYGYTF
CDR3 DNA: TGTGCCAGCAGTTACTACCGGCAGGGTGATGAATATGGCTACACCTTC

D gene: NA
V gene: TRBV2
clone size: NA
J gene: TRBJ1-3
CDR3 protein: CASSVDWRDDTIYF
CDR3 DNA: TGTGCCAGCAGTGTCGATTGGAGGGATGACACCATATATTTT

D gene: NA
V gene: TRBV10-3
clone size: NA
J gene: TRBJ2-2
CDR3 protein: CAISESRPTGELFF
CDR3 DNA: TGTGCCATCAGTGAGTCTCGTCCCACCGGGGAGCTGTTTTTT

D gene: NA
V gene: TRBV30
clone size: NA
J gene: TRBJ1-5
CDR3 protein: CAWSGDSNQPQHF
CDR3 DNA: TGTGCCTGGAGCGGAGATAGCAATCAGCCCCAGCATTTT

D gene: NA
V gene: TRBV4-3
clone size: NA
J gene: TRBJ1-1
CDR3 protein: CASSQDVTGNTEAFF
CDR3 DNA: TGCGCCAGCAGCCAAGATGTTACAGGGAATACTGAAGCTTTCTTT

D gene: TRBD1
V gene: TRBV16
clone size: NA
J gene: TRBJ1-2
CDR3 protein: CASSQSPGQGARGYTF
CDR3 DNA: TGTGCCAGCAGCCAATCTCCGGGACAGGGGGCCCGAGGCTACACCTTC

D gene: NA
V gene: TRBV10-2
clone size: NA
J gene: TRBJ2-3
CDR3 protein: CASSEFVGKTDTQYF
CDR3 DNA: TGCGCCAGCAGTGAATTTGTCGGGAAAACAGATACGCAGTATTTT